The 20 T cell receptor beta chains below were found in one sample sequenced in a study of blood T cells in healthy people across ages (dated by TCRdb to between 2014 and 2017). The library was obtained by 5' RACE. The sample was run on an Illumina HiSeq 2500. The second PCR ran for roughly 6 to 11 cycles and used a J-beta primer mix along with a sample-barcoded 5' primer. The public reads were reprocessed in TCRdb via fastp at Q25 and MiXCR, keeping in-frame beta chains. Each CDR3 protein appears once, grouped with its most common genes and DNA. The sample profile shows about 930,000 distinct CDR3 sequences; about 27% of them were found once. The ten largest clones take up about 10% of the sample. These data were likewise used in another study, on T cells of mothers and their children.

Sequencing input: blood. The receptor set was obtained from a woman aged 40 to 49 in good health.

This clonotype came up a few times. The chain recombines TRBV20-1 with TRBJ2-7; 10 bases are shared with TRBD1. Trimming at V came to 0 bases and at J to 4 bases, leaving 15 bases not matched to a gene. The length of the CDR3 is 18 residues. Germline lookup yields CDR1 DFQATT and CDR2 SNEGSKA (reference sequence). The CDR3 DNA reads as TGCAGTGCTAGAGATGGGACAGGGGACCTCTCCCGACAATACGAGCAGTACTTC. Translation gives CSARDGTGDLSRQYEQYF.

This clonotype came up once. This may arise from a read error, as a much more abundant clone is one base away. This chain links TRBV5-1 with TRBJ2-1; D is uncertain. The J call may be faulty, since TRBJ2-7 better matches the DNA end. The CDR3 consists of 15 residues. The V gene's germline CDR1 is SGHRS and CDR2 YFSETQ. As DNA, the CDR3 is TGCGCCAGCAGCTTGAGGACGGCTACCTACAATGAGCAGTACTTC. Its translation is CASSLRTATYNEQYF.

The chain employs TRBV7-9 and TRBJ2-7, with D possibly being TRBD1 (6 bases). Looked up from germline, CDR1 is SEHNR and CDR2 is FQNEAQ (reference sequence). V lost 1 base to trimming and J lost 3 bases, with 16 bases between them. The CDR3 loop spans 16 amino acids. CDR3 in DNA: TGTGCCAGCAGCTTAGGGGGGCTAACCAAGGACTACGAGCAGTACTTC. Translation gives CASSLGGLTKDYEQYF.

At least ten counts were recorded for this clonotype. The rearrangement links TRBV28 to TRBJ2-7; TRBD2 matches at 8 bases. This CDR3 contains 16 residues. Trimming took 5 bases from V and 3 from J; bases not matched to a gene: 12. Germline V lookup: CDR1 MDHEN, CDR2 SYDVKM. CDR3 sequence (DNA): TGTGCCAGCAGTCTCCCTGGCGGGGGGCCAGGCTACGAGCAGTACTTC. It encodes CASSLPGGGPGYEQYF.

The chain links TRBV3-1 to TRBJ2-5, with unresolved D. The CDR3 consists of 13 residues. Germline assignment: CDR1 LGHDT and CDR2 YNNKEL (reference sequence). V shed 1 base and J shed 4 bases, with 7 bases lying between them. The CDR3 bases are TGTGCCAGCAGCCAAGCAGTCCGAGAGACCCAGTACTTC. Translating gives CASSQAVRETQYF.

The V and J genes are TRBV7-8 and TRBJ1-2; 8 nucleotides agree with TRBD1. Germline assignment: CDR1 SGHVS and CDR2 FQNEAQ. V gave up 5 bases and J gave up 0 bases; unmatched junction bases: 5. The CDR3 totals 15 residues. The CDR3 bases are TGTGCCAGCAGCCTCCGGGACAGGACTAACTATGGCTACACCTTC. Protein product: CASSLRDRTNYGYTF.

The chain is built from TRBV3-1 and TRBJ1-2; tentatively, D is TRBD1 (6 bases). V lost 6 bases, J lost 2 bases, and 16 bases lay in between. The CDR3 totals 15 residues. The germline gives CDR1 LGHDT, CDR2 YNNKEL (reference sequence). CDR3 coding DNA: TGTGCCAGCAGTTTCCCAGGGGAGGGGAACTATGGCTACACCTTC. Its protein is CASSFPGEGNYGYTF.

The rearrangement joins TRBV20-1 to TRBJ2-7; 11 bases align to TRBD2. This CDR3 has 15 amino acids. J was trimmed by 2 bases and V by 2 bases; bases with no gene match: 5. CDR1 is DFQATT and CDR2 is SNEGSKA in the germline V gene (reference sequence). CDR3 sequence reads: CSARPIAGGPYEQYF. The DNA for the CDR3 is TGCAGTGCTAGACCGATAGCGGGGGGGCCCTACGAGCAGTACTTC.

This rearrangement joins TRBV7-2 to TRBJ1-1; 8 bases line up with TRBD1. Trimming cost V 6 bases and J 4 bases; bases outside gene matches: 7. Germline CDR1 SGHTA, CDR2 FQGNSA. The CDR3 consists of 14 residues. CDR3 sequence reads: CASRGQGITTEAFF. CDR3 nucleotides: TGTGCCAGCAGAGGACAGGGTATCACCACTGAAGCTTTCTTT.

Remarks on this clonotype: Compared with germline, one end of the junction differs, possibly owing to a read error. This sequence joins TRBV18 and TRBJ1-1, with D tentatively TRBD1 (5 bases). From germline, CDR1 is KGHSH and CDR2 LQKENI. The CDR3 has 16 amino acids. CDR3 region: CVSSPPLSLGVHEAFF. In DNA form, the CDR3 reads TGTGTCAGCTCACCACCCCTGAGTTTGGGGGTTCATGAAGCTTTCTTT. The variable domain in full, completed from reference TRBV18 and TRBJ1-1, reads NAGVMQNPRHLVRRRGQEARLRCSPMKGHSHVYWYRQLPEEGLKFMVYLQKENIIDESGMPKERFSAEFPKEGPSILRIQQVVRGDSAAYFCVSSPPLSLGVHEAFFGQGTRLTVV.

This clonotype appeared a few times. CDR3 DNA sequence: TGTGCCAGCAGCCCAATCCCGGGACAGGCCAGCACAGATACGCAGTATTTT. Translated: CASSPIPGQASTDTQYF. V and J are TRBV7-2 and TRBJ2-3, with 8 bases lining up with TRBD1. The junction had 10 bases not matched to a gene; V was cut back by 5 bases and J by 0 bases. The CDR3 is made up of 17 amino acids. Germline values: CDR1 SGHTA, CDR2 FQGNSA.

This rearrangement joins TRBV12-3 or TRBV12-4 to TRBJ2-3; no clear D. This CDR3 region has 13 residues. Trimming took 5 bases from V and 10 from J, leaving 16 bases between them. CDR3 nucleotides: TGTGCCAGCAGTCACGGACCCCTCCAAGCGCAGTATTTT. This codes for CASSHGPLQAQYF.

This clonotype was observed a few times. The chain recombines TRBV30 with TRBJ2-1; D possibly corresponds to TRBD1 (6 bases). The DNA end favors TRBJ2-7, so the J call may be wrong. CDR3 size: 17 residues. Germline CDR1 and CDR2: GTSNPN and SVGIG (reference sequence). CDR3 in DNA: TGTGCCTGCCTTTTGTTGGGGGCACCGAGCTCCTACAATGAGCAGTACTTC. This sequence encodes CACLLLGAPSSYNEQYF.

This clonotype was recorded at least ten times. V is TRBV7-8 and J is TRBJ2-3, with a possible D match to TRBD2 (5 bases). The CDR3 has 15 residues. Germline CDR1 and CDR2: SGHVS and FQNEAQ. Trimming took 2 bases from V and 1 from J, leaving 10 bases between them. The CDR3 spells CASSLRGRGTDTQYF. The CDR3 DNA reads TGTGCCAGCAGCTTAAGAGGGCGGGGCACAGATACGCAGTATTTT.

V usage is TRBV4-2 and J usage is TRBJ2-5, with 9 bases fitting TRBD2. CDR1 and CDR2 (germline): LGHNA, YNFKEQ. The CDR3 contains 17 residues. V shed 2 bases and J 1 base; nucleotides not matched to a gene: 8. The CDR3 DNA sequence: TGTGCCAGCAGCCAAAGCCGGGGCGGGGGGGCCCAAGAGACCCAGTACTTC. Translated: CASSQSRGGGAQETQYF.

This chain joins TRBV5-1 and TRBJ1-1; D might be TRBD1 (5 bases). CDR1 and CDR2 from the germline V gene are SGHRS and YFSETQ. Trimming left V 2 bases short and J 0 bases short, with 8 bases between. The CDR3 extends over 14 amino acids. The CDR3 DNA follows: TGCGCCAGCAGCTTAATACAGGTGAACACTGAAGCTTTCTTT. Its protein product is CASSLIQVNTEAFF.

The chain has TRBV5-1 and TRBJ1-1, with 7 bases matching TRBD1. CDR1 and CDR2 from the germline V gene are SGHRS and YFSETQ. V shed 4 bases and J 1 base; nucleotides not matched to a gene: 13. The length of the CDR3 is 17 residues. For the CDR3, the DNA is TGCGCCAGCAGCCATCACCGGGACAGCTCGCCGAACACTGAAGCTTTCTTT. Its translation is CASSHHRDSSPNTEAFF.

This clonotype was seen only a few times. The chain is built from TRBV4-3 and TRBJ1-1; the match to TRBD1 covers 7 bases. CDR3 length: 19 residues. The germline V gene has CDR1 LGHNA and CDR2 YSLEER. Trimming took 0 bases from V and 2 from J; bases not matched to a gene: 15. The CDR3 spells CASSQDWAGGGSLNTEAFF. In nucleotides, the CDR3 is TGCGCCAGCAGCCAAGATTGGGCAGGGGGAGGGTCCTTAAACACTGAAGCTTTCTTT.

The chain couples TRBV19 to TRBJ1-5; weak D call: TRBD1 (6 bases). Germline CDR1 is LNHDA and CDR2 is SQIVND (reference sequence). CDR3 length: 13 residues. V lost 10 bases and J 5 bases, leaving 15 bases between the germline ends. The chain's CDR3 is CATSWTADQPQHF. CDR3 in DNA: TGTGCCACCAGTTGGACAGCCGATCAGCCCCAGCATTTT.

The CDR3 region has the DNA TGCGCCAGCAGCCAATCCAGGCGGGGGGATGAGCAGTTCTTC. It codes for CASSQSRRGDEQFF. The rearrangement links TRBV4-3 to TRBJ2-1, with 8 bases fitting TRBD2. V was clipped by 2 bases and J by 8 bases; unmatched bases: 5. The germline CDR1 and CDR2 sequences are LGHNA and YSLEER. This CDR3 has 14 residues.